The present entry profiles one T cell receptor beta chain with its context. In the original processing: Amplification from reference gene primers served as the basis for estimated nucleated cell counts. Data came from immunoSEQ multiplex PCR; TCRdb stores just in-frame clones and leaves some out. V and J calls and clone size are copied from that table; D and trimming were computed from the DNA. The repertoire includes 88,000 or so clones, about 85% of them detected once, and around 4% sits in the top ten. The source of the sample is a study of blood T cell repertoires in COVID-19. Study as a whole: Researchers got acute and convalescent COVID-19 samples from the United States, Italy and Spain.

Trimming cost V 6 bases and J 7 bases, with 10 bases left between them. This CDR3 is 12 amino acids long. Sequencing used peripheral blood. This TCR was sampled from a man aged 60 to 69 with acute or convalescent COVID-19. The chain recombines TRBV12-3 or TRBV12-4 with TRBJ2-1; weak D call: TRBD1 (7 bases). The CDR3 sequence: CASRPGGNEQFF. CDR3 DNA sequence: TGTGCCAGCAGACCAGGGGGGAATGAGCAGTTCTTC.